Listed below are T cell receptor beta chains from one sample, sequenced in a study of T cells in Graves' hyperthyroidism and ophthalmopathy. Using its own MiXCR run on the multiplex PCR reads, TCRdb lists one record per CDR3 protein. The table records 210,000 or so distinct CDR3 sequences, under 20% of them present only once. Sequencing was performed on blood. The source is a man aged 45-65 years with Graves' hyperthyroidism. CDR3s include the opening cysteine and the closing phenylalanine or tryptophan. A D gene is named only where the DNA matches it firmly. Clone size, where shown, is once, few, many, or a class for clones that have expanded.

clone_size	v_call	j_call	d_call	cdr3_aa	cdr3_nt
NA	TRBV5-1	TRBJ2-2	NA	CASSLAGTINTGELFF	TGCGCCAGCAGCTTGGCCGGGACGATCAACACCGGGGAGCTGTTTTTT
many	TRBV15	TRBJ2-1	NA	CATSRDRPSEQFF	TGTGCCACCAGCAGAGATCGGCCCAGTGAGCAGTTCTTC
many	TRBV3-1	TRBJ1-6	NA	CASSHGGENSPLHF	TGTGCCAGCTCCCACGGGGGGGAAAATTCACCCCTCCACTTT
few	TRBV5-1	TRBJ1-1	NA	CASSWYPGANTEAFF	TGCGCCAGCAGCTGGTACCCAGGGGCGAACACTGAAGCTTTCTTT
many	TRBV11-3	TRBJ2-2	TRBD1	CASSSRTGAGELFF	TGTGCCAGCAGCTCACGGACAGGGGCCGGGGAGCTGTTTTTT
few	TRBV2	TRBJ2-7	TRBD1	CASSTDRDYEQYF	TGTGCCAGCAGTACGGACAGGGACTACGAGCAGTACTTC
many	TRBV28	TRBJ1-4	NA	CASSLAFRGPSSDEKLFF	TGTGCCAGCAGTTTGGCCTTTCGGGGGCCCTCTAGCGATGAAAAACTGTTTTTT
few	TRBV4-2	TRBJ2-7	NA	CASSLVAGDHTYEQYF	TGTGCCAGCAGCCTGGTGGCTGGGGACCACACCTACGAGCAGTACTTC
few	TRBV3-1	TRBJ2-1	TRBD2	CASSHRTRTNNEQFF	TGTGCCAGCAGCCACCGGACTAGGACTAACAATGAGCAGTTCTTC
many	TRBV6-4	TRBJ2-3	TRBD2	CASSVLADTDTQYF	TGTGCCAGCAGTGTACTAGCGGACACAGATACGCAGTATTTT
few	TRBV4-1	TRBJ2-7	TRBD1	CASSRGQGPSYEQYF	TGCGCCAGCAGCCGAGGACAGGGGCCCTCCTACGAGCAGTACTTC
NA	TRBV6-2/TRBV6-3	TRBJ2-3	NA	CASSWPGVTDTQYF	TGTGCCAGCAGTTGGCCGGGGGTTACAGATACGCAGTATTTT
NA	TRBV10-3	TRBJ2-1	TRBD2	CASSPHHGSTGGRNEQFF	TGTGCCAGCAGTCCCCATCATGGTTCGACGGGAGGGCGCAATGAGCAGTTCTTC
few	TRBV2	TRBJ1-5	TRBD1	CASNTRGGARQPQHF	TGTGCCAGCAATACCAGGGGGGGGGCGCGGCAGCCCCAGCATTTT
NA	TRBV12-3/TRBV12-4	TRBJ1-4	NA	CASSLYRTTRGEKLFF	TGTGCCAGCAGTTTATATAGGACCACTAGGGGTGAAAAACTGTTTTTT
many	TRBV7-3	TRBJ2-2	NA	CASSLGPQTGELFF	TGTGCCAGCAGCTTAGGTCCACAGACCGGGGAGCTGTTTTTT
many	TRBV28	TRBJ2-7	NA	CASRTTYEQYF	TGTGCCAGCAGGACTACCTACGAGCAGTACTTC
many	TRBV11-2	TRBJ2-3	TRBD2	CASSSLAGTQYF	TGTGCCAGCAGCTCACTAGCGGGTACGCAGTATTTT
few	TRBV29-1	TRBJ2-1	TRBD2	CSVTGTSGINEQFF	TGCAGCGTTACCGGGACTAGCGGGATAAATGAGCAGTTCTTC
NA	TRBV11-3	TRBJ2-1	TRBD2	CASSLAGTSPQSSYNEQFF	TGTGCCAGCAGCTTAGCCGGGACTAGCCCACAGAGCTCCTACAATGAGCAGTTCTTC
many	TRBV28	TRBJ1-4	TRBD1	CASSLDREGWAEKLFF	TGTGCCAGCAGTTTGGACAGGGAGGGATGGGCTGAAAAACTGTTTTTT
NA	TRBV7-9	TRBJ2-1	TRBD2	CASSLGPTLGLAGGPYNEQFF	TGTGCCAGCAGCTTAGGGCCGACACTGGGACTAGCGGGAGGGCCCTACAATGAGCAGTTCTTC
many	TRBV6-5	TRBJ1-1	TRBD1	CASSYSTGTHTEAFF	TGTGCCAGCAGTTACTCGACAGGGACTCACACTGAAGCTTTCTTT
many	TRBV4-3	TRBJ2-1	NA	CASSQLSGLGNEQFF	TGCGCCAGCAGCCAGCTGTCGGGGCTTGGTAATGAGCAGTTCTTC
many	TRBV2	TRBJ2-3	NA	CASSEALHSPDTQYF	TGTGCCAGCAGTGAAGCGCTTCATAGCCCGGATACGCAGTATTTT
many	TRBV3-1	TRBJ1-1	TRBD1	CASSQDGQGSEAFF	TGTGCCAGCAGCCAAGATGGACAGGGGTCTGAAGCTTTCTTT
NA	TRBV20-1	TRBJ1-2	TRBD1	CSALAGQPNYGYTF	TGCAGTGCTTTAGCGGGACAGCCTAACTATGGCTACACCTTC
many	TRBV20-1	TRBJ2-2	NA	CSAPKGGGNANTGELFF	TGCAGTGCTCCTAAAGGGGGCGGGAATGCGAACACCGGGGAGCTGTTTTTT
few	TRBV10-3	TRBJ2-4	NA	CASATGSLVAKNIQYF	TGTGCCAGCGCCACGGGGTCGCTTGTAGCCAAAAACATTCAGTACTTC
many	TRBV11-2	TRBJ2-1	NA	CASSFDERGNEQFF	TGTGCCAGCAGCTTCGATGAACGGGGGAATGAGCAGTTCTTC
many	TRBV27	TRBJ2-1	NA	CASSPRTVNEQFF	TGTGCCAGCAGTCCCCGGACAGTCAATGAGCAGTTCTTC
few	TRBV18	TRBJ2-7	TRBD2	CASSPDGGSYEQYF	TGTGCCAGCTCACCAGACGGGGGGTCCTACGAGCAGTACTTC
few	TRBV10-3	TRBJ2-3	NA	CAISVGASTDTQYF	TGTGCCATCAGTGTAGGGGCTAGCACAGATACGCAGTATTTT
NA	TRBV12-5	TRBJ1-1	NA	CASGLAILGSSLMNTEAFF	TGTGCTAGTGGTTTGGCAATCCTCGGGTCCTCTCTTATGAACACTGAAGCTTTCTTT
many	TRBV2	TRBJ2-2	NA	CASRGLLNTGELFF	TGTGCCAGCAGGGGACTCCTGAACACCGGGGAGCTGTTTTTT
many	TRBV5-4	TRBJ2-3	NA	CASEPWGRATDTQYF	TGTGCCAGCGAACCCTGGGGTAGAGCGACAGATACGCAGTATTTT
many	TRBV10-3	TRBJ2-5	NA	CAIKIPGEETQYF	TGTGCCATCAAGATCCCGGGGGAGGAGACCCAGTACTTC
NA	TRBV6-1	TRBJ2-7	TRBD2	CASGQRLAGGPHEQYF	TGTGCCAGCGGCCAACGACTAGCAGGAGGGCCCCACGAGCAGTACTTC
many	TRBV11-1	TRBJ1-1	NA	CASSLSENTEAFF	TGTGCCAGCAGCTTATCAGAGAACACTGAAGCTTTCTTT
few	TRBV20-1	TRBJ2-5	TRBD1	CSATGQSQETQYF	TGCAGTGCGACGGGACAGAGCCAAGAGACCCAGTACTTC
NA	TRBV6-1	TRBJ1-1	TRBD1	CASSPLQGWSEAFF	TGTGCCAGCAGCCCTTTACAGGGGTGGTCTGAAGCTTTCTTT